This T cell receptor beta chain was profiled in a study of CD8 T cells in Susac syndrome. Germline V gene data show CDR1 as SGHDT and CDR2 as YYEEEE. The V gene lost 2 bases and the J gene lost 8 bases, with 19 bases spanning the gap. The CDR3 covers 15 residues. Random hexamers were used to reverse transcribe roughly 0.45 to 1 ug of RNA. TCRdb re-analysed the immunoSEQ multiplex PCR reads in MiXCR, keeping a single row per CDR3 protein. The sample lists around 180,000 distinct CDR3 sequences, 85% to 95% occurring once. The source of this sequence is a human donor with multiple sclerosis. The V and J genes are TRBV5-6 and TRBJ1-2, with no clear D. The sequenced material came from CD8+ T cells from PBMCs. CDR3 sequence (DNA): TGTGCCAGCAGCTTAACTCCGGCCTCCCCGGGAGGCTACACCTTC. Its protein is CASSLTPASPGGYTF.